This entry concerns a single T cell receptor (beta chain). Generated by immunoSEQ multiplex PCR, the TCRdb table keeps only in-frame clones and is missing some. The data show roughly 250,000 clones, roughly 86% seen once. The entry originates in a study of blood T cell repertoires in COVID-19. Turning to the study itself: From T cells, B-cell-depleted T cells, or PBMCs came the material, which was cDNA or gDNA.

Germline V CDR1 and CDR2: SGDLS, YYNGEE. With 1 base removed from V and 2 bases from J, the gap between germline ends came to 9 bases. This CDR3 spans 14 amino acids. Sequencing was performed on peripheral blood. The V and J genes are TRBV9 and TRBJ1-1; D is perhaps TRBD1 (6 bases). The TCR was taken from a man aged 35-49 years who had recovered from COVID-19. Here the CDR3 reads CASSVRTENTEAFF. The CDR3 DNA sequence: TGTGCCAGCAGCGTAAGGACAGAAAACACTGAAGCTTTCTTT.